The T cell receptor beta chain under discussion was sequenced for a study of shared clonotypes between healthy human individuals (TCRdb year 2020). About the investigation overall: The cohort comprised a couple of women and a few men aged 18 to 49 years. Per donor, three plates each were used for CD4 naive and CD4 memory, two for CD8 naive, and one for CD8 memory. The study deeply sequenced blood TCR repertoires of 5 or 6 healthy adults to estimate repertoire size and the extent of clonotype sharing between individuals. To increase sequencing depth and limit assay-specific biases, different laboratories used diverse techniques to prepare libraries and sequence TCR repertoires. Per donor, leukapheresis produced somewhere between about 0.9 and 9.5 billion PBMCs. Here is what the overall study found, with its caveats: Pairwise subsampling led to the expectation that sequencing depth would affect the degree of clonotype sharing among donors. Even with the large sequencing depth, rarefaction of the sorted-subset datasets indicated that sequencing was incomplete. Because the study included a small number of donors, the genetic and exposure-history diversity represented was limited. Across several donors, approximately 5% of naive CD4, approximately 4% of naive CD8, about 2.3% of memory CD4, and approximately 0.42% of memory CD8 clonotypes were shared. Estimated clonotype richness was generally larger for naive than for memory subsets. Sampling was limited to blood, and TCR repertoires in tissue likely differ from TCR repertoires in blood. Compared with non-shared clonotypes, clonotypes shared by all four sorted-subset donors had higher generation probabilities.

Using the deep immunoSEQ assay, multiplex PCR amplified TCR CDR3 regions from genomic DNA. Extracted genomic DNA from each cell subset was distributed evenly across all wells of several immunoSEQ 96-well plates, and each plate was treated as a replicate. For sorted subsets, approximately 200 ng of genomic DNA, equivalent to some 30,000 T cell genomes, went into each replicate PCR. The purified libraries were quantified using a Qubit 3.0 fluorometer, sized with a Bioanalyzer 2100, and then quantified again using the KAPA Library Quantification kit. Every immunoSEQ 96-well plate was sequenced on a dedicated single-read 150-cycle Illumina NextSeq 550 flow cell. Processing in the source paper ran as follows. Because only junctional sequences without quality scores were contained in the immunoSEQ output, filtering matching that applied to full-length reads could not be performed. To assign V/J genes and CDR3, sequences were annotated against IMGT germline references using PyIR, a Python wrapper for IgBLAST v1.9. Reads were removed for weak V/J assignments (E-value above 1e-6), missing CDR3, stop codons, out-of-frame junctions, or ambiguous translated residues. V3J clonotypes were defined as sequences sharing an identical inferred V gene, J gene, and CDR3 amino acid sequence. To compute the percentage overlap between repertoires, the number of shared unique clonotypes was divided by the size of the smaller repertoire. Three approaches were used to assess repertoire richness: RTK rarefaction, the Chao1 estimator, and Recon v2.1 estimates of unobserved clonotypes. Generation probabilities were computed with OLGA for all TCRbeta clonotypes obtained by the gDNA method from a few donors. The immuneACCESS repertoire file appears here via TCRdb, limited to in-frame rearrangements. These files lack a portion of the clones; in checked studies, under half of the deficit traces to unresolved V genes, and the cause of the others is not known. V, J and clone size are taken as reported in that table, and D and trimming were inferred from the DNA itself. This sample holds 2 million or so clones; about 95% were observed only once. The ten biggest clones cover 0.1% to 0.15% of the sample.

As for this clone: Its antigen is not yet known. Base qualities are missing; no much larger clone stands one base away.

Healthy HIV-negative adults with no recently reported acute infections or vaccinations were included as donors. Every donor was a Caucasian adult residing in Nashville, Tennessee, USA. Magnetic negative selection was used to enrich CD4+ T cells, after which naive cells were positively selected on CD45RA and the negative fraction became the memory subset. Blood was obtained by leukapheresis, after which PBMCs were separated by Ficoll-Histopaque density gradient centrifugation and cryopreserved in liquid nitrogen vapor phase. Analytical flow cytometry was used to check the purity and quantity of each magnetically sorted T cell population. Genomic DNA was isolated from each sorted fraction and quantified by UV absorbance on a Nanodrop 2000c. The CDR3 numbers 15 residues from cysteine through phenylalanine. The read is trimmed to its CDR3 DNA, 45 bases read in frame from base 1.

The sequence links TRBV12-2 to TRBJ2-7; the D call TRBD2 from the table was never checked on the DNA. TRBV12-2 is marked as a pseudogene. This receptor was identified in a man aged 18 to 29 in good health. The source material was naive CD4+ T cells sorted from blood. The cell subset or site label here, explained by the study, means: CD45RA+ positively selected. The DNA sequence reads TGTGCAAGTCGCTTAAGAACCGGGACTAGATACGAGCAGTACTTC. It codes for CASRLRTGTRYEQYF.